Each of the 11 T cell receptor beta chains below was sequenced from the same sample in a study of T-cell reconstitution after alpha-beta-depleted transplantation in children (dated by TCRdb to 2015 to 2016). The method was PCR. Sequencing used an Illumina HiSeq 2500. Molecular barcoding was employed in the preparation of TCR libraries, with unique molecular identifiers being used to normalize TCRbeta repertoire quantification. In TCRdb, the public reads were trimmed at Q25 with fastp and aligned with MiXCR, with productive beta chains retained. Under each unique CDR3 protein, matching rows form one entry showing the most common genes and DNA. In all, the sample holds about 610,000 distinct CDR3 sequences, and about 11% of those were seen once. Roughly 4% of the sample belongs to the ten largest clones. The starting material was PBMCs from the stem cell graft donor, obtained from the stem cell graft. These TCRs come from a human donor who donated a stem cell graft to a child with acute myeloid leukemia.

The J gene is TRBJ2-1, the V gene TRBV7-9, with TRBD2 matching 14 bases. This CDR3 spans 16 amino acids. Unmatched junction bases numbered 10, after V lost 6 bases and J lost 9 bases. CDR1 and CDR2 (germline): SEHNR, FQNEAQ (reference sequence). CDR3 residues: CASRSRLAGGPSEQFF. The CDR3 region has the DNA TGTGCCAGCAGATCCCGACTAGCGGGAGGGCCGAGTGAGCAGTTCTTC.

This clonotype was counted ten times or more. The rearrangement links TRBV29-1 to TRBJ1-1, with D uncertain. In germline, CDR1 is SQVTM, CDR2 ANQGSEA. The ends were cut back, 4 bases at V and 0 bases at J, with 9 bases in the middle. The CDR3 is 13 residues long. The CDR3 nucleotides read TGCAGCGTTGTTTACGGAATGAACACTGAAGCTTTCTTT. As protein: CSVVYGMNTEAFF.

This clonotype has ten or more counts. V gene TRBV29-1 combines with J gene TRBJ2-7, with 12 bases identical to TRBD2. CDR1 is SQVTM, CDR2 ANQGSEA, per germline. This CDR3 spans 12 amino acids. J was trimmed by 6 bases and V by 4 bases; bases with no gene match: 1. The CDR3: CSVGLAGVEQYF. CDR3 nucleotide sequence: TGCAGCGTTGGACTAGCGGGAGTCGAGCAGTACTTC.

This clonotype was found many times. This chain joins TRBV18 and TRBJ2-7; no clear D. The CDR3 spans 12 residues. V gave up 4 bases and J gave up 7 bases, with 11 bases separating them. From germline, CDR1 is KGHSH and CDR2 LQKENI. The DNA of the CDR3 is TGTGCCAGCTCACGACAAACCGGGGAGCAGTACTTC. Its translation: CASSRQTGEQYF.

There are a few counts of this clonotype. V and J are TRBV24-1 and TRBJ2-2; 9 bases fit TRBD1. Trimming cost V 4 bases and J 13 bases; bases outside gene matches: 6. Germline CDR1 is KGHDR and CDR2 is SFDVKD. The CDR3 totals 13 residues. CDR3 protein: CATSELGTGRLFF. CDR3 bases: TGTGCCACCAGTGAGCTAGGGACAGGGAGGCTGTTTTTT.

The chain recombines TRBV29-1 with TRBJ2-3, with 11 nucleotides matching TRBD2. The V and J ends lost 2 bases and 6 bases, in that order; junction bases with no gene match: 10. In germline, CDR1 is SQVTM, CDR2 ANQGSEA. This CDR3 is 16 amino acids long. The CDR3 is CSVEILASGRYDTQYF. Here the CDR3 DNA reads TGCAGCGTTGAAATCTTGGCTAGCGGGAGGTATGATACGCAGTATTTT.

This clonotype was seen at least ten times. This rearrangement joins TRBV20-1 to TRBJ2-1; tentatively, D is TRBD2 (6 bases). The CDR3 has 15 amino acids. The ends were cut back, 0 bases at V and 2 bases at J, with 11 bases in the middle. Germline values: CDR1 DFQATT, CDR2 SNEGSKA (reference sequence). The DNA of the CDR3 is TGCAGTGCTAGAGATATAACTAGCCCCTACAATGAGCAGTTCTTC. Its protein is CSARDITSPYNEQFF.

This clonotype was counted many times. V gene TRBV29-1 combines with J gene TRBJ2-3, with D tentatively TRBD1 or TRBD2 (5 bases each). The V and J ends lost 4 bases and 2 bases respectively, with 10 bases between them. The CDR3 runs 13 residues. Germline V CDR1 and CDR2: SQVTM, ANQGSEA. DNA of the CDR3: TGCAGCGTTGGAGGGGTGGTCACAGATACGCAGTATTTT. Its protein product is CSVGGVVTDTQYF.

This clonotype was seen repeatedly, ten times or more. V and J are TRBV30 and TRBJ2-7; 8 positions match TRBD2. The CDR3 is made up of 12 amino acids. The trim removed 7 bases at V and 4 bases at J, leaving 6 bases unmatched. The germline gives CDR1 GTSNPN, CDR2 SVGIG (reference sequence). The CDR3 reads CASHPGGYEQYF. In nucleotides, the CDR3 is TGTGCCTCTCATCCGGGAGGGTACGAGCAGTACTTC.

Only a few counts were recorded for this clonotype. The rearrangement uses TRBV29-1 and TRBJ1-1; tentatively, D is TRBD1 (6 bases). Germline CDR1 is SQVTM and CDR2 is ANQGSEA. Trimming pared 0 bases from V and 3 bases from J, leaving 11 bases between. The CDR3 totals 14 residues. CDR3 loop: CSVEESTGYTEAFF. As DNA, the CDR3 is TGCAGCGTTGAAGAATCTACAGGGTACACTGAAGCTTTCTTT.

The genes are TRBV24-1 and TRBJ2-1, with 12 nucleotides matching TRBD2. This CDR3 comprises 18 residues. With 8 bases clipped from V and 6 bases from J, the junction kept 16 bases outside the gene matches. From germline, CDR1 is KGHDR and CDR2 SFDVKD. As DNA, the CDR3 is TGTGCCACCACCCTCCGGCCTAGCGGGAGGGGCTGGGGCAATGAGCAGTTCTTC. Its translation: CATTLRPSGRGWGNEQFF.